This T cell receptor (beta chain) was captured in a study of blood T cell repertoires in COVID-19. Study summary: Spain, Italy and the United States supplied samples that represented acute and convalescent COVID-19.

Data came from immunoSEQ multiplex PCR; TCRdb stores just in-frame clones and leaves some out. The repertoire holds about 210,000 clones, with roughly nine tenths as singletons. Looked up from germline, CDR1 is SGHTA and CDR2 is FQGNSA. CDR3 length: 15 amino acids. J gave up 2 bases and V 6 bases, and 4 bases lay outside the gene matches. The sample was peripheral blood. The chain is built from TRBV7-2 and TRBJ1-4, with 9 bases matching TRBD1. The receptor's source is a man aged 35 to 55 with acute or convalescent COVID-19. The CDR3, as DNA: TGTGCCAGCAGACGCACAGGGGGCACTAATGAAAAACTGTTTTTT. The encoded protein is CASRRTGGTNEKLFF. Variable domain in full (rest from reference TRBV7-2 and TRBJ1-4): GAGVSQSPSNKVTEKGKDVELRCDPISGHTALYWYRQSLGQGLEFLIYFQGNSAPDKSGLPSDRFSAERTGGSVSTLTIQRTQQEDSAVYLCASRRTGGTNEKLFFGSGTQLSVL.